The T cell receptor (beta chain) under discussion was sequenced for a study of cytomegalovirus exposure and HLA in healthy donors. Study details: In a previous analysis, 110 million or so unique TCR beta sequences were found from 150 million to 200 million T cells.

Use of 60 Vbeta and 13 Jbeta primers characterized the PCR. Source study methods: As a later analysis found, there were 60 million to 90 million unique TCR beta chains, of which some 10 million were shared. Method: immunoSEQ multiplex PCR; TCRdb's copy keeps in-frame clones and lacks some. That table supplies the V and J calls and clone size; D and trimming were determined from the DNA. This table has approximately 210,000 clones, roughly 77% appearing once. Overall study findings and caveats: Analysis performed later found roughly 18,000 TCR beta sequences associated with HLA alleles at 0.05 false discovery rate.

As regards this clone: Its target is not known.

The clonotype comes from a male donor in good health and CMV-seropositive. Sequencing used PBMCs.

The CDR3 region is CASRIGGGGITTYSYEQYF. CDR3 DNA sequence: TGTGCCAGCAGAATAGGGGGAGGGGGGATTACTACTTACTCCTACGAGCAGTACTTC. This chain connects TRBV28 to TRBJ2-7; maybe TRBD2 (7 bases). The CDR3 length is 19 residues. From germline, CDR1 is MDHEN and CDR2 SYDVKM. Deletions cut 6 bases from V and 0 bases from J, with 27 bases between.